This T cell receptor (beta chain) was sequenced in a study of vaccination effects on CD4 cells after COVID-19. Study-level information: PBMC cultures contained two million cells per well, approximately 9.2 IU/ml IL-2 and about 9.7 ug/ml peptides.

The repertoire was sequenced with immunoSEQ multiplex PCR; TCRdb's copy has only in-frame clones and lacks some. This table holds 50,000 to 70,000 clones, 70% to 85% found once. The ends were cut back, 1 base at V and 4 bases at J, with 6 bases in the middle. Germline CDR1 and CDR2: LGHDT and YNNKEL (reference sequence). The CDR3 has 13 residues. Turning to this clone: Its antigen is not known.

It was after 10 days of culture that CD4+ T cells were isolated. Vaccination of participants consisted of two doses of either the BNT162b2 or mRNA-1273 vaccine. This sequence was found in a human donor who received a COVID-19 vaccine. The V gene is TRBV3-1 (or the pseudogene TRBV3-2), the J gene TRBJ2-3; no clear D gene. The material was CD4+ T cells from PBMCs cultured without peptide, obtained after COVID-19 vaccination. Here the CDR3 reads CASSQGPPDTQYF. In DNA, the CDR3 is TGTGCCAGCAGCCAAGGCCCCCCAGATACGCAGTATTTT.